This is a list of T cell receptor beta chains from one sample in a study of CD4+ T cells in melanoma. Repertoires were generated with immunoSEQ multiplex PCR, while TCRdb's copy carries only in-frame clones and drops some. The sample includes tens of thousands of clones, over 60% of them seen just once. The source material was tumor tissue. Receptors were obtained from a human donor with melanoma. The CDR3 runs from the conserved cysteine through the conserved F or W. The order of the fields is J gene, clone size, V gene, D gene, CDR3 protein, CDR3 DNA. D genes are given only for firm matches. The size field is filled for only some rows; it gives once, few, many or a size class.

>TRBJ1-1|few|TRBV30|-
CAWSVGRNTEAFF
TGTGCCTGGAGTGTAGGAAGGAACACTGAAGCTTTCTTT
>TRBJ1-6|-|TRBV2|-
CASSSQGILNSPLHF
TGTGCCAGCAGTTCCCAGGGGATCCTGAATTCACCCCTCCACTTT
>TRBJ2-7|-|TRBV7-9|TRBD2
CASSLAGGAYEQYF
TGTGCCAGCAGCTTGGCGGGGGGGGCCTACGAGCAGTACTTC
>TRBJ2-2|-|TRBV7-8|-
CASSLATDLNTGELFF
TGTGCCAGCAGCTTAGCAACTGATCTGAACACCGGGGAGCTGTTTTTT
>TRBJ2-1|-|TRBV7-6|-
CASSHSEAWAYNEQFF
TGTGCCAGCAGTCACAGCGAGGCGTGGGCATACAATGAGCAGTTCTTC
>TRBJ1-5|-|TRBV2|TRBD1
CASRTGGGSAQHF
TGTGCCAGCAGGACAGGGGGAGGATCGGCCCAGCATTTT
>TRBJ1-2|few|TRBV10-3|-
CAISDVGSADYGYTF
TGTGCCATCAGTGATGTGGGGTCGGCTGACTATGGCTACACCTTC
>TRBJ2-7|-|TRBV7-7|TRBD2
CASSLAWGEGSEQYF
TGTGCTAGCAGCTTAGCTTGGGGGGAGGGGAGCGAGCAGTACTTC
>TRBJ1-2|-|TRBV5-5|-
CASSPVGRAYGYTF
TGTGCCAGCAGCCCGGTCGGGCGGGCGTATGGCTACACCTTC
>TRBJ1-1|-|TRBV5-6|-
CASSVGGSITEAFF
TGTGCCAGCAGCGTAGGGGGGTCGATCACTGAAGCTTTCTTT
>TRBJ2-3|-|TRBV5-1|TRBD1
CASSLGQGARSSTDTQYF
TGCGCCAGCAGCTTGGGGCAGGGGGCCAGGTCTAGCACAGATACGCAGTATTTT
>TRBJ1-3|-|TRBV4-1|TRBD1
CASSQIDRGRGSGNTIYF
TGCGCCAGCAGCCAAATCGACAGGGGGCGCGGGTCTGGAAACACCATATATTTT
>TRBJ2-2|-|TRBV6-1|-
CASRYSPGELFF
TGTGCCAGCAGATACAGTCCCGGGGAGCTGTTTTTT
>TRBJ1-2|-|TRBV29-1|-
CSVVSERANYGYTF
TGCAGCGTTGTTTCAGAGAGGGCTAACTATGGCTACACCTTC
>TRBJ1-3|-|TRBV10-3|TRBD1
CAIRDRENTIYF
TGTGCCATCAGGGACAGGGAGAACACCATATATTTT
>TRBJ2-3|-|TRBV5-4|-
CASSSSGLGWADTQYF
TGTGCCAGCAGCTCCTCGGGACTGGGCTGGGCAGATACGCAGTATTTT
>TRBJ1-1|-|TRBV18|TRBD1
CASSPRTGGTEAFF
TGTGCCAGCTCACCACGGACAGGTGGCACTGAAGCTTTCTTT
>TRBJ1-2|-|TRBV10-3|-
CAISESAYGYTF
TGTGCCATCAGTGAGTCAGCCTATGGCTACACCTTC
>TRBJ1-2|-|TRBV7-9|-
CASSLDSLRTNYGYTF
TGTGCCAGCAGCTTAGATAGTTTGAGAACTAACTATGGCTACACCTTC
>TRBJ1-1|-|TRBV6-5|-
CASSYEGEDTEAFF
TGTGCCAGCAGTTACGAGGGGGAGGACACTGAAGCTTTCTTT
>TRBJ2-1|-|TRBV27|TRBD1
CASRPGTGDPPFF
TGTGCCAGCAGGCCGGGGACAGGGGACCCGCCGTTCTTC
>TRBJ1-2|-|TRBV18|TRBD1
CASSPPGIGQGNLISYGYTF
TGTGCCAGCTCACCACCGGGTATCGGACAGGGAAATCTTATTAGCTATGGCTACACCTTC
>TRBJ2-7|-|TRBV5-1|TRBD1
CASSLVRGTGGDEQYF
TGCGCCAGCAGCTTGGTACGTGGGACAGGGGGCGACGAGCAGTACTTC
>TRBJ2-3|-|TRBV9|TRBD2
CASSKGTSAVVDTQYF
TGTGCCAGCAGCAAAGGGACTAGTGCCGTGGTAGATACGCAGTATTTT
>TRBJ1-1|few|TRBV30|-
CAWSGNEAFF
TGTGCCTGGAGCGGGAATGAAGCTTTCTTT
>TRBJ1-1|-|TRBV29-1|TRBD1
CSATRQGESTEAFF
TGCAGCGCCACTCGACAGGGAGAGAGCACTGAAGCTTTCTTT
>TRBJ2-7|-|TRBV5-1|TRBD1
CASNIRDSPHEQYF
TGCGCCAGCAACATCCGGGACAGTCCCCACGAGCAGTACTTC
>TRBJ2-7|many|TRBV5-1|TRBD1
CASSWSDRSYEQYF
TGCGCCAGCAGCTGGTCGGACAGGAGCTACGAGCAGTACTTC
>TRBJ2-3|few|TRBV6-5|TRBD2
CASSYSGDTQYF
TGTGCCAGCAGTTATAGCGGGGATACGCAGTATTTT